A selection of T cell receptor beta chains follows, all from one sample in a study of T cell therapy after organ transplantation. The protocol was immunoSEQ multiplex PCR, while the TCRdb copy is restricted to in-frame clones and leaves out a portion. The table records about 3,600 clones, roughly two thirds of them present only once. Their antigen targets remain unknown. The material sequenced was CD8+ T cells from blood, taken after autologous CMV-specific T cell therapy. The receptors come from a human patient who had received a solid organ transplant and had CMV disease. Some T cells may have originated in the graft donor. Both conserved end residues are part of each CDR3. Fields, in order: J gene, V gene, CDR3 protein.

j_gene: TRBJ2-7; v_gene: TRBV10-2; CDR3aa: CASRGQGDYEQYF
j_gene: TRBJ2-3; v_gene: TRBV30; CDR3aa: CAWSLATAADTQYF
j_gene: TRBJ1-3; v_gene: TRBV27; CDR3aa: CASSPGQGTRNTIYF
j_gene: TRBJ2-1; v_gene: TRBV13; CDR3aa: CASSSSRGSGNYNEQFF
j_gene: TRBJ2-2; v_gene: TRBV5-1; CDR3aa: CASSPGGGTGELFF
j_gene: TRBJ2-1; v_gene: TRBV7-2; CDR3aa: CASSLEIYNEQFF
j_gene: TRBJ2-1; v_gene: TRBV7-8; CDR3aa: CASSPPPPDEQFF
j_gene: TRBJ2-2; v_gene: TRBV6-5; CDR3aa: CASSYWRENTGELFF
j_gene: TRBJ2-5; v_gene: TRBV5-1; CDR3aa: CASSPIDRSQETQYF
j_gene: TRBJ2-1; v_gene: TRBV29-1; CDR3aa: CSVEGRDNEQFF
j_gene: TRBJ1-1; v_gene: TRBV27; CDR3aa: CASSLSPPGEAFF
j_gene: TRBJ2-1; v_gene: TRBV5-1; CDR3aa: CASRLAGGPYNEQFF
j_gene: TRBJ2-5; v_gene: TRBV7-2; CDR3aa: CASSWSGWETQYF
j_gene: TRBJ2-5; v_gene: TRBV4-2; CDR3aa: CASSQVPGSETQYF
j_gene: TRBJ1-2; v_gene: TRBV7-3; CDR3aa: CASSLSYERLYGYTF
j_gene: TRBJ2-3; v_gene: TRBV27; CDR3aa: CASSLHRLTGVDTQYF
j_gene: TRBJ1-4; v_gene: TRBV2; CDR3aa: CASRPREAGGEKLFF
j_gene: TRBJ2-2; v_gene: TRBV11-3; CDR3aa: CASSLGVANTGELFF
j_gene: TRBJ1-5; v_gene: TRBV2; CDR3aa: CASSEVGRGNQPQHF
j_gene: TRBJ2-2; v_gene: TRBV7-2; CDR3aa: CASSSISGVSGELFF
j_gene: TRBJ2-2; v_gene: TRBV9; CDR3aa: CASSPWGEHGELFF
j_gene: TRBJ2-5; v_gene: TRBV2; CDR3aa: CASSGGPSETQYF
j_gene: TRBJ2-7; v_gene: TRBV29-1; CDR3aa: CSVGRDNTYEQYF
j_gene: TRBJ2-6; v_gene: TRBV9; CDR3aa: CASSVEDSYSGANVLTF
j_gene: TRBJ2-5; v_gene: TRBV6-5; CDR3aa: CASSSTGGGETQYF
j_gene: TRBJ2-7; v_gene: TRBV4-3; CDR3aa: CASSQEDRGPGEQYF
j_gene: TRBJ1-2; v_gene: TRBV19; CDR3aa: CASSYGRDGDLGLTF
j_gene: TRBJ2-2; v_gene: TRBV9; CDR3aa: CASRRTSRAGELFF
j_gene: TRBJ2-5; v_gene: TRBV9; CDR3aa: CASSEEGIQGETQYF